This is a list of T cell receptor beta chains from one sample in a study of T cells in Graves' hyperthyroidism and ophthalmopathy. TCRdb ran MiXCR on the multiplex PCR reads and lists one entry per CDR3 protein. The sample records fewer than 800,000 distinct CDR3 sequences, roughly 17% being singletons. Sequenced sample: blood. The receptors derive from a man aged 18 to 35 with Graves' hyperthyroidism. CDR3s include the opening cysteine and the closing phenylalanine or tryptophan. D genes are given only for firm matches. Size is stated for part of the rows, as once, few or many counts, or as a class when the clone is expanded.

clone_size: few
v_call: TRBV6-1
j_call: TRBJ1-1
d_call: .
cdr3_nt: TGTGCCAGCACACCTACAGGCTACTACACTGAAGCTTTCTTT
cdr3_aa: CASTPTGYYTEAFF

clone_size: .
v_call: TRBV20-1
j_call: TRBJ2-1
d_call: TRBD2
cdr3_nt: TGCAGTGCTGGGGAGGGGTGGGGCAATGAGCAGTTCTTC
cdr3_aa: CSAGEGWGNEQFF

clone_size: many
v_call: TRBV6-2/TRBV6-3
j_call: TRBJ2-1
d_call: TRBD1
cdr3_nt: TGTGCCAGCAATCTCCCCGGGACAGGTAATGAGCAGTTCTTC
cdr3_aa: CASNLPGTGNEQFF

clone_size: few
v_call: TRBV6-6
j_call: TRBJ1-1
d_call: .
cdr3_nt: TGTGCCAGCAGTTACTCGGGGACCCTTGGGGGTGAAGCTTTCTTT
cdr3_aa: CASSYSGTLGGEAFF

clone_size: many
v_call: TRBV7-6
j_call: TRBJ1-3
d_call: .
cdr3_nt: TGTGCCAGCAGCTTAGGGACAGCGAGCTCTGGAAACACCATATATTTT
cdr3_aa: CASSLGTASSGNTIYF

clone_size: many
v_call: TRBV28
j_call: TRBJ1-2
d_call: .
cdr3_nt: TGTGCCAGCAGTTCCCTCGGGGGGCTGGGCAACTATGGCTACACCTTC
cdr3_aa: CASSSLGGLGNYGYTF

clone_size: .
v_call: TRBV15
j_call: TRBJ2-1
d_call: TRBD2
cdr3_nt: TGTGCCACCAGCATTACTAGCGGGGAGCCGTGGTGGCAGTTCTTC
cdr3_aa: CATSITSGEPWWQFF

clone_size: few
v_call: TRBV9
j_call: TRBJ2-5
d_call: TRBD2
cdr3_nt: TGTGCCAGCAGCGTAGGGACTAGCGGTCCCCAGTACTTC
cdr3_aa: CASSVGTSGPQYF

clone_size: .
v_call: TRBV9
j_call: TRBJ2-2
d_call: TRBD2
cdr3_nt: TGTGCCAGCAACCCGGGGGGGAGGAACACCGGGGAGCTGTTTTTT
cdr3_aa: CASNPGGRNTGELFF

clone_size: .
v_call: TRBV12-3/TRBV12-4
j_call: TRBJ2-7
d_call: .
cdr3_nt: TGTGCCAGCAACCGGGACGCCAACTCCTACGAGCAGTACTTC
cdr3_aa: CASNRDANSYEQYF